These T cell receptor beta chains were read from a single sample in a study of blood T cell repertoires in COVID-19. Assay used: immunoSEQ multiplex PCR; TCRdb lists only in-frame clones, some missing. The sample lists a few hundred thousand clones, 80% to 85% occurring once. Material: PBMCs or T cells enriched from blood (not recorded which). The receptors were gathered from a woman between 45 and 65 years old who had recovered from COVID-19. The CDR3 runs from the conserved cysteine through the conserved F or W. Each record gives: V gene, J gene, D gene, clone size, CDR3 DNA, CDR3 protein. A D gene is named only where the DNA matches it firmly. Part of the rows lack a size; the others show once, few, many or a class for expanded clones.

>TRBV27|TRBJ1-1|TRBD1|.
TGTGCCAGCAACAGACAGGGAGGGAACACTGAAGCTTTCTTT
CASNRQGGNTEAFF
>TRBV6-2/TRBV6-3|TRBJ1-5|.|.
TGTGCCAGCAGTTACTCAACCGGGACACAGGATCAGCCCCAGCATTTT
CASSYSTGTQDQPQHF
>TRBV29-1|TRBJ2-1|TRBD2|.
TGCAGCGCTGAGCGGGGGGTAAATGAGCAGTTCTTC
CSAERGVNEQFF
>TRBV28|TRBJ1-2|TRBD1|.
TGTGCCAGCAGTCAACACCTGACAGGGGGCTGGTATGGCTACACCTTC
CASSQHLTGGWYGYTF
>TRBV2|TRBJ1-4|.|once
TGTGCCAGCAGAATAGGCAGGTCTGAAAAACTGTTTTTT
CASRIGRSEKLFF
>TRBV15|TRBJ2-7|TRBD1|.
TGTGCCACCAGCAGGGACAGGGGGCTTTACGAGCAGTACTTC
CATSRDRGLYEQYF
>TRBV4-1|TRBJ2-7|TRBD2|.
TGCGCCAGCAGCCAAGATCGCCTAGAGCGGGGCCTACGTGAGCAGTACTTC
CASSQDRLERGLREQYF
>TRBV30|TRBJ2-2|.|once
TGTGCCTGGAGGACAGCAAACACCGGGGAGCTGTTTTTT
CAWRTANTGELFF
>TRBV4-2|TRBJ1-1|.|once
TGTGCCAGCAGCCAAGAGGGGACATCATCTGAAGCTTTCTTT
CASSQEGTSSEAFF
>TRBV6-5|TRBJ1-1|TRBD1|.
TGTGCCAGCAGTTACTCCGCAGGGGGATATGCTTTCTTT
CASSYSAGGYAFF
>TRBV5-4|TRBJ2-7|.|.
TGTGCCAGCAGCTTGTCAGGGAATTACTACGAGCAGTACTTC
CASSLSGNYYEQYF
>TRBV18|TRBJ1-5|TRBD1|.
TGTGCCAGCTCACCGCAACAGGGGGCGAACAATCAGCCCCAGCATTTT
CASSPQQGANNQPQHF
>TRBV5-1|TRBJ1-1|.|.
TGCGCCAGCAGTTGGGGACACCCAAACACTGAAGCTTTCTTT
CASSWGHPNTEAFF
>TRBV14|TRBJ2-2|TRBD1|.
TGTGCCAGCAGCCAGCGGACAGGGTGGAATACCGGGGAGCTGTTTTTT
CASSQRTGWNTGELFF
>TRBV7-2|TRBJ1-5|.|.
TGTGCCAGCAGCTTAGACAGGCACCATCAGCCCCAGCATTTT
CASSLDRHHQPQHF
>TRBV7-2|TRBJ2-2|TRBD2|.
TGTGCCAGCAGCTTAGCTAGCGGGAGCACCGGGGAGCTGTTTTTT
CASSLASGSTGELFF
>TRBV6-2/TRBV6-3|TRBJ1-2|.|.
TGTGCCAGCAGTGCGGTGGACTATGGCTACACCTTC
CASSAVDYGYTF
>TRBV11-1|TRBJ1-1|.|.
TGTGCCAGCAGCTTAGTAGAGGAAGCTTTCTTT
CASSLVEEAFF
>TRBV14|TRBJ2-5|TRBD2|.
TGTGCCAGCAGCCCAACTAGCGGGGGGTTCAAAGAGACCCAGTACTTC
CASSPTSGGFKETQYF
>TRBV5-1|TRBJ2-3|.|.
TGCGCCAGCAGCTTGGGGACTCTCTCGGATACGCAGTATTTT
CASSLGTLSDTQYF
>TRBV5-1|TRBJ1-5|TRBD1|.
TGCGCCAGCAGCTTGGATCCGGGACAGGGGGGGAATCAGCCCCAGCATTTT
CASSLDPGQGGNQPQHF
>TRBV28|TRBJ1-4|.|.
TGTGCCAGCAGTCTAGTAGGGGCGAATGAAAAACTGTTTTTT
CASSLVGANEKLFF
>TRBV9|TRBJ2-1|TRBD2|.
TGTGCCAGCAGCGACCCCACCGGGAGGATCGACAATGAGCAGTTCTTC
CASSDPTGRIDNEQFF
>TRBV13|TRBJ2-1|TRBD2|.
TGTGCCAGCAGCTTATTCCGACTAGCGGGAGGCAATGAGCAGTTCTTC
CASSLFRLAGGNEQFF
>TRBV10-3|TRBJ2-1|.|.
TGTGCCATCACTGAAATCGGCGGGGAGCAGTTCTTC
CAITEIGGEQFF
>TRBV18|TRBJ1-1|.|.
TGTGCCAGCTCCCTCGCAGGCTTGAACACTGAAGCTTTCTTT
CASSLAGLNTEAFF
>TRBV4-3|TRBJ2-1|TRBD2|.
TGCGCCAGCAGCCAACTAGCTTCGGGGACTAGCGCCCGATACAATGAGCAGTTCTTC
CASSQLASGTSARYNEQFF
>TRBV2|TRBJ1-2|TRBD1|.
TGTGCCAGCAGCGGCGCAGGGGGCTTCAGGAGCTACACCTTC
CASSGAGGFRSYTF
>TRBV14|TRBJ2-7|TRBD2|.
TGTGCCAGCAGCCAAGAGACGCGGGAGGCCGGCTACGAGCAGTACTTC
CASSQETREAGYEQYF
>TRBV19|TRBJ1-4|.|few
TGTGCCAGTAGTATAGGAGGGCGGTATAATGAAAAACTGTTTTTT
CASSIGGRYNEKLFF
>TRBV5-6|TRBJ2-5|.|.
TGTGCCAGCAGCTTGCAGGGGCCAGCGGAGACCCAGTACTTC
CASSLQGPAETQYF
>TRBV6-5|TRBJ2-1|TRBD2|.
TGTGCCAGCAGAGCCGGGACTAGCGGATACAATGAGCAGTTCTTC
CASRAGTSGYNEQFF
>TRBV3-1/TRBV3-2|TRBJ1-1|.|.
TGTGCTAGCATCGCGGGGGCTTTCTTT
CASIAGAFF
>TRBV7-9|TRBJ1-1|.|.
TGTGCCAGCAGCTTACCGACAGGGAACACTGAAGCTTTCTTT
CASSLPTGNTEAFF
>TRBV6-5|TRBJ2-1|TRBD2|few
TGTGCCAGCACCTCCCTCGGCGGGAGTCAGTTCTTC
CASTSLGGSQFF
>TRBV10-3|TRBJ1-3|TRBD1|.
TGTGCCATCAGTTGGGACAGGGCCTCTGGAAACACCATATATTTT
CAISWDRASGNTIYF